The 21 T cell receptor beta chains given below trace back to one sample, sequenced in a study of early T cells in non-severe SARS-CoV-2 infection. One entry per CDR3 protein results from TCRdb running MiXCR on the 5' RACE reads. In the table there are about 60,000 distinct CDR3 sequences, around 9% of which are singletons. The sample taken for sequencing was whole blood. These receptors were taken from an adult who was a healthcare worker with PCR-confirmed SARS-CoV-2 infection or an uninfected control (not recorded which).

V gene TRBV30 combines with J gene TRBJ2-6, with D possibly TRBD2 on 6 matching bases. This CDR3 comprises 14 residues. CDR1 and CDR2 from the germline V gene are GTSNPN and SVGIG (reference sequence). Trimming removed 4 bases at V and 4 bases at J, with 11 bases between. CDR3: CAWTAGTGANVLTF. Written as DNA, the CDR3 is TGTGCCTGGACTGCGGGGACCGGGGCCAACGTCCTGACTTTC.

In its sample, this clonotype was seen a few times. The chain is built from TRBV5-1 and TRBJ2-5; 7 nucleotides match TRBD2. V was pared by 7 bases and J by 1 base, with 1 base of the junction left unmatched. The CDR3 is 12 residues long. CDR1 is SGHRS, CDR2 YFSETQ, per germline. The DNA for the CDR3 is TGCGCCAGCGCTAGCGGCCAAGAGACCCAGTACTTC. Translated, it gives CASASGQETQYF.

This clonotype was seen ten or more times. The gene calls are TRBV29-1 and TRBJ2-1, with 12 bases identical to TRBD2. Germline V CDR1 and CDR2: SQVTM, ANQGSEA. V trimming: 6 bases; J trimming: 7 bases; junction bases outside the gene matches: 10. This CDR3 contains 15 residues. The CDR3 sequence is CSVPRTSGNLNEQFF. Here the CDR3 DNA reads TGCAGCGTCCCCCGGACTAGCGGGAATCTGAATGAGCAGTTCTTC.

The chain carries TRBV7-9 and TRBJ1-3; D ambiguous. The germline V gene encodes CDR1 SEHNR and CDR2 FQNEAQ (reference sequence). The CDR3 runs to 14 residues. V lost 7 bases and J lost 7, with 17 bases in between. The CDR3 loop reads CASTPVRGKNTIYF. The CDR3 nucleotides read TGTGCCAGCACCCCCGTCAGAGGGAAGAACACCATATATTTT.

This clonotype was seen more than once but under ten times. The chain combines TRBV19 with TRBJ2-7, with a weak D call TRBD1 (6 bases). This CDR3 has 13 amino acids. Per germline, CDR1 LNHDA and CDR2 SQIVND (reference sequence). V lost 7 bases, J lost 2 bases, and 12 bases lay in between. This chain's CDR3 is CASTPGHPYEQYF. The CDR3 coding sequence is TGTGCCAGTACCCCGGGACACCCCTACGAGCAGTACTTC.

This rearrangement joins TRBV28 to TRBJ2-6; 8 bases are shared with TRBD2. The CDR3 sequence is 17 residues long. In germline, CDR1 is MDHEN, CDR2 SYDVKM. Germline trimming cut 6 bases from V and 0 bases from J; bases unmatched to any gene: 7. This chain's CDR3 is CASREAGVRSGANVLTF. The CDR3 DNA is TGTGCCAGCAGAGAAGCGGGAGTACGCTCTGGGGCCAACGTCCTGACTTTC.

The chain couples TRBV7-3 to TRBJ2-3, with 16 positions matching TRBD2. The CDR3 has 16 amino acids. The V and J ends lost 4 bases and 4 bases, in that order; junction bases with no gene match: 2. The V gene's germline CDR1 is SGHTA and CDR2 FQGTGA. The CDR3 region has the DNA TGTGCCAGCAGCTCGGGACTAGCGGGAGGGGCAGATACGCAGTATTTT. Protein product: CASSSGLAGGADTQYF. The variable domain in full, with the rest retrieved from reference TRBV7-3 and TRBJ2-3, is GAGVSQTPSNKVTEKGKYVELRCDPISGHTALYWYRQSLGQGPEFLIYFQGTGAADDSGLPNDRFFAVRPEGSVSTLKIQRTERGDSAVYLCASSSGLAGGADTQYFGPGTRLTVL.

This clonotype was counted only a few times. The gene calls are TRBV9 and TRBJ2-3, with D possibly being TRBD2 (6 bases). Trimming cost V 6 bases and J 6 bases, with 14 bases left between them. CDR3 size: 13 residues. Germline CDR1 reads SGDLS; CDR2 reads YYNGEE. Here the CDR3 DNA reads TGTGCCAGCACCCGGGACTCATTGGATACGCAGTATTTT. It encodes CASTRDSLDTQYF.

This clonotype has only a few counts. The J gene is TRBJ2-1, the V gene TRBV29-1, with TRBD1 as a possible D gene (5 bases). V was cut by 3 bases and J by 12 bases, with 18 bases left in between. Germline V gene data show CDR1 as SQVTM and CDR2 as ANQGSEA. This CDR3 spans 13 amino acids. CDR3: CSVEISQGPPQFF. DNA of the CDR3: TGCAGCGTTGAGATAAGCCAGGGTCCCCCGCAGTTCTTC.

V gene TRBV28 combines with J gene TRBJ2-3; D gene uncertain. The CDR3 runs to 12 residues. Germline CDR1 and CDR2: MDHEN and SYDVKM. Trimming pared 5 bases from V and 10 bases from J, leaving 13 bases between. In DNA form, the CDR3 reads TGTGCCAGCAGTCAGCTCACGGGCCCGCAGTATTTT. It encodes CASSQLTGPQYF.

This clonotype was seen at least ten times. The J gene is TRBJ1-5, the V gene TRBV28; 9 bases line up with TRBD1. The CDR3 totals 16 residues. Germline loops: CDR1 MDHEN, CDR2 SYDVKM. V shed 2 bases, J shed 6 bases, and the junction held 8 bases outside the gene matches. The DNA of the CDR3 is TGTGCCAGCAGTTTAACACAGGGGGCGCGGTCTCAGCCCCAGCATTTT. This codes for CASSLTQGARSQPQHF.

V is TRBV4-2 and J is TRBJ2-3; D gene uncertain. The CDR3 is made up of 13 amino acids. Trimming cost V 0 bases and J 6 bases, with 7 bases left between them. Germline V gives CDR1 LGHNA, CDR2 YNFKEQ. The CDR3 DNA sequence: TGTGCCAGCAGCCAAGACCAAGCGGATACGCAGTATTTT. Translation gives CASSQDQADTQYF.

This clonotype was counted only a few times. This rearrangement joins TRBV28 to TRBJ2-7, with D perhaps matching TRBD1 (6 bases). V lost 9 bases and J 3 bases, leaving 9 bases between the germline ends. Germline V lookup: CDR1 MDHEN, CDR2 SYDVKM. CDR3 length equals 11 residues. CDR3 nucleotides: TGTGCCAGTACAGGGATCTACGAGCAGTACTTC. This encodes CASTGIYEQYF.

This clonotype was seen repeatedly, ten times or more. The chain has TRBV6-2 or TRBV6-3 and TRBJ1-5, with D unresolved. In germline, CDR1 is MNHEY, CDR2 SVGEGT. The CDR3 totals 14 residues. Trimming pared 9 bases from V and 3 bases from J, leaving 15 bases between. Here the CDR3 DNA reads TGTGCCAGTGAATTGACCGCTCACAATCAGCCCCAGCATTTT. Translated, it gives CASELTAHNQPQHF.

The chain couples TRBV27 to TRBJ1-2, with a possible D match to TRBD1 (5 bases). V was shortened by 6 bases and J by 7 bases, with 12 bases between the two germline ends. The CDR3 totals 12 residues. In germline, CDR1 is MNHEY, CDR2 SMNVEV (reference sequence). CDR3 nucleotides: TGTGCCAGCAGCGAAAAGGGGTTTGGCTACACCTTC. Translating it yields CASSEKGFGYTF.

This clonotype was observed a few times. The DNA of the CDR3 is TGTGCCAGCAGTTACGACAGACCGGGATCTAATGAAAAACTGTTTTTT. The encoded protein is CASSYDRPGSNEKLFF. This sequence joins TRBV6-2 or TRBV6-3 and TRBJ1-4, with TRBD1 as a possible D gene (5 bases). Germline CDR1 reads MNHEY; CDR2 reads SVGEGT. V lost 2 bases to trimming and J lost 3 bases, with 13 bases between them. There are 16 residues in the CDR3.

This clonotype was seen at least ten times. The V call is TRBV7-2, the J call TRBJ2-3, with D unclear. Germline lookup yields CDR1 SGHTA and CDR2 FQGNSA. The CDR3 has 13 amino acids. V was pared by 5 bases and J by 5 bases, with 11 bases between. In DNA form, the CDR3 reads TGTGCCAGCAGCCCCCGGTCGGGAGATACGCAGTATTTT. Translating it yields CASSPRSGDTQYF.

This clonotype turned up a few times. CDR3 in amino acids: CASSLGVGEQFF. In nucleotides, the CDR3 is TGCGCCAGCAGCTTGGGGGTCGGTGAGCAGTTCTTC. The J gene is TRBJ2-1, the V gene TRBV5-1; no clear D. V lost 0 bases, J lost 9 bases, and 7 bases lay in between. The V gene's germline CDR1 is SGHRS and CDR2 YFSETQ. This CDR3 spans 12 amino acids. Looking up the rest from reference TRBV5-1 and TRBJ2-1 gives the full variable domain: KAGVTQTPRYLIKTRGQQVTLSCSPISGHRSVSWYQQTPGQGLQFLFEYFSETQRNKGNFPGRFSGRQFSNSRSEMNVSTLELGDSALYLCASSLGVGEQFFGPGTRLTVL.

Turning to this clonotype: Possible read error: a much larger clone is one base away. V usage is TRBV25-1 and J usage is TRBJ2-7; a possible D gene is TRBD2 (6 bases). The CDR3 covers 13 residues. CDR1 and CDR2 (germline): MGHDK, SYGVNS. Deletions cut 9 bases from V and 3 bases from J, with 15 bases between. The CDR3 protein is CASNVAVGYEQYF. The DNA of the CDR3 is TGTGCCAGTAACGTAGCGGTAGGCTACGAGCAGTACTTC.

A few counts support this clonotype. V usage is TRBV20-1 and J usage is TRBJ1-2; a weak D match, TRBD1 (5 bases). CDR1 is DFQATT, CDR2 SNEGSKA, per germline (reference sequence). Trimming stripped 5 bases from V and 8 bases from J, with 15 bases between. The CDR3 covers 12 residues. DNA for the CDR3: TGCAGTGCTCCCGGGACGGTCCAGGGCTACACCTTC. Its protein is CSAPGTVQGYTF.

This clonotype has a count of ten or more. This sequence joins TRBV28 and TRBJ2-4; 12 bases line up with TRBD1. The V and J ends lost 7 bases and 5 bases, in that order; junction bases with no gene match: 9. The germline V gene encodes CDR1 MDHEN and CDR2 SYDVKM. The CDR3 totals 16 residues. DNA for the CDR3: TGTGCCAGCACCTATAGGGGACAGGGGGCGCAAAACATTCAGTACTTC. Its protein product is CASTYRGQGAQNIQYF.